This record concerns one T cell receptor (beta chain) sequence. The record originates from a study of blood T cell repertoires in COVID-19. The method was immunoSEQ multiplex PCR; TCRdb's version includes in-frame clones alone and lacks a portion of them. The sample comprises about 240,000 clones, about 87% of which are singletons, and around 2.6% rests with the top ten. This clonotype was sampled from a woman aged 30 to 39 with acute COVID-19. The specimen sequenced was PBMCs or T cells enriched from blood (not recorded which).

The CDR3 spells CASSPSTGMRYTF. CDR3 sequence (DNA): TGTGCCAGCAGCCCCTCGACAGGGATGCGCTACACCTTC. The chain links TRBV6-2 or TRBV6-3 to TRBJ1-2, with 7 positions matching TRBD1. V shed 6 bases, J shed 9 bases, and the junction held 10 bases outside the gene matches. The CDR3 covers 13 residues. Germline V CDR1 and CDR2: MNHEY, SVGEGT.